This TCR beta chain was found in a study of blood T cell repertoires in COVID-19. On the study more broadly: The United States, Italy and Spain supplied acute and convalescent COVID-19 samples.

This clone showed up just once. Germline V CDR1 and CDR2: SQVTM, ANQGSEA. The CDR3 spans 15 residues. J lost 4 bases, V lost 4 bases, and 12 bases had no gene match. Using immunoSEQ multiplex PCR, the repertoire was profiled, and TCRdb retains in-frame clones only, with some absent. The data hold some 64,000 clones, with around 73% observed a single time. The chain couples TRBV29-1 to TRBJ1-1; 7 bases are shared with TRBD1. The sequence was collected from a man aged 55-75 years with COVID-19, enrolled during active disease. Input material: peripheral blood. CDR3 sequence: CSVVEGARLGTEAFF. The CDR3 nucleotides are TGCAGCGTTGTAGAGGGGGCCCGGTTGGGCACTGAAGCTTTCTTT.